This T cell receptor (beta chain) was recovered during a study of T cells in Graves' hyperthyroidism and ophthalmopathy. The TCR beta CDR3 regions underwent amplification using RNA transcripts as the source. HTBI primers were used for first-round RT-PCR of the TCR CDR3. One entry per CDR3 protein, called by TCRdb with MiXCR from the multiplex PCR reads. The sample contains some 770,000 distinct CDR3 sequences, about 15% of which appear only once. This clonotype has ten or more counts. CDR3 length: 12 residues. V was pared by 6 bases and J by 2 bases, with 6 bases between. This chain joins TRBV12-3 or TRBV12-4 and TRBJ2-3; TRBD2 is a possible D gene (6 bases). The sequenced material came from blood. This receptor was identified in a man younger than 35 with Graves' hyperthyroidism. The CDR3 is CASRRDTDTQYF. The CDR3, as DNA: TGTGCCAGCAGGCGGGACACAGATACGCAGTATTTT.